These T cell receptor beta chains were read from a single sample in a study of blood T cell repertoires in COVID-19. Only in-frame clones appear in the TCRdb table, and some are missing; sequencing was by immunoSEQ multiplex PCR. Altogether a few hundred thousand clones are present, 80% to 90% being singletons, with the ten largest covering 5.5% to 8%. Sequencing was done on a sample of peripheral blood. These receptors all stem from a woman in her 50s with COVID-19, enrolled during active disease. The CDR3 runs from the conserved cysteine through the conserved F or W. The D gene is left open where the match is weak. Size values are once, few and many counts, or a class for expanded clones, and some rows have none.

abundance	v_gene	j_gene	d_gene	CDR3aa	CDR3nt
NA	TRBV4-2	TRBJ2-1	TRBD2	CASSQESSGRAGEQFF	TGTGCCAGCAGCCAAGAAAGTAGCGGGAGGGCCGGGGAGCAGTTCTTC
NA	TRBV7-9	TRBJ1-1	NA	CASNRGTNTEAFF	TGTGCCAGCAACCGAGGAACGAACACTGAAGCTTTCTTT
once	TRBV6-5	TRBJ1-1	TRBD1	CASSYSTGLNTEAFF	TGTGCCAGCAGTTACTCGACAGGGCTCAACACTGAAGCTTTCTTT
NA	TRBV6-2/TRBV6-3	TRBJ2-1	TRBD1	CASSRGQGEFF	TGTGCCAGCAGTCGAGGACAGGGGGAGTTCTTC
NA	TRBV5-1	TRBJ2-3	NA	CASSSDLGVRDTQYF	TGCGCCAGCAGCTCAGACTTAGGTGTTAGAGATACGCAGTATTTT
NA	TRBV2	TRBJ2-7	NA	CASRRQASSVDEQYF	TGTGCCAGCCGGCGACAGGCTAGCTCGGTCGACGAGCAGTACTTC
NA	TRBV6-5	TRBJ1-4	NA	CASKGLGAEKLFF	TGTGCCAGCAAGGGATTAGGGGCTGAAAAACTGTTTTTT
NA	TRBV3-1/TRBV3-2	TRBJ2-3	NA	CASSQASRYTDTQYF	TGTGCCAGCAGCCAAGCTAGCAGATACACAGATACGCAGTATTTT
NA	TRBV19	TRBJ2-7	NA	CASSSPTAHFYEQYF	TGTGCCAGTAGTAGCCCGACAGCCCATTTCTACGAGCAGTACTTC
NA	TRBV11-3	TRBJ2-7	NA	CASSRLSGYEQYF	TGTGCCAGCAGCCGACTTAGCGGATACGAGCAGTACTTC
NA	TRBV6-5	TRBJ2-1	TRBD2	CASSSGLARNEQFF	TGTGCCAGCAGCTCGGGACTAGCGCGCAATGAGCAGTTCTTC
NA	TRBV25-1	TRBJ2-1	NA	CASSETYGGNYNEQFF	TGTGCCAGCAGTGAAACCTATGGGGGGAACTACAATGAGCAGTTCTTC
NA	TRBV14	TRBJ1-4	NA	CASSQEVRQAFEKLFF	TGTGCCAGCAGCCAAGAGGTTCGGCAGGCGTTTGAAAAACTGTTTTTT
NA	TRBV29-1	TRBJ2-1	TRBD2	CSVEDPRTSRDNEQFF	TGCAGCGTTGAAGATCCGAGGACTAGCCGAGACAATGAGCAGTTCTTC
NA	TRBV5-1	TRBJ1-1	NA	CASSFGLLSGERSTEAFF	TGCGCCAGCAGCTTTGGGCTTTTATCGGGGGAAAGGAGCACTGAAGCTTTCTTT
NA	TRBV24-1	TRBJ2-1	NA	CATSPGGRIFSYNEQFF	TGTGCCACCAGCCCCGGGGGGCGGATATTCTCCTACAATGAGCAGTTCTTC
NA	TRBV25-1	TRBJ2-2	NA	CASNGRNTGELFF	TGTGCCAGCAACGGGAGGAACACCGGGGAGCTGTTTTTT
NA	TRBV5-4	TRBJ1-2	TRBD1	CASSWDRGNGGYTF	TGTGCCAGCAGCTGGGACAGGGGTAACGGCGGCTACACCTTC
NA	TRBV5-1	TRBJ2-1	TRBD1	CASSGDRFIGNEQFF	TGCGCCAGCAGCGGGGACAGGTTTATCGGGAATGAGCAGTTCTTC
few	TRBV18	TRBJ2-1	NA	CASSPRGVPTIEQFF	TGTGCCAGCTCACCACGGGGGGTACCGACGATTGAGCAGTTCTTC
NA	TRBV18	TRBJ2-3	NA	CASSPREDTQYF	TGTGCCAGCTCACCACGGGAGGATACGCAGTATTTT
NA	TRBV27	TRBJ2-1	NA	CASTGGSTYNEQFF	TGTGCCAGCACTGGGGGGAGCACCTACAATGAGCAGTTCTTC
NA	TRBV19	TRBJ2-2	TRBD1	CASSPQGIGELFF	TGTGCCAGTAGTCCACAGGGGATCGGGGAGCTGTTTTTT
few	TRBV19	TRBJ2-2	NA	CASRLQGNTGELFF	TGTGCCAGTCGATTACAGGGGAACACCGGGGAGCTGTTTTTT
NA	TRBV7-8	TRBJ1-3	TRBD1	CASSLAGQGVANTIYF	TGTGCCAGCAGCTTGGCCGGACAGGGGGTCGCAAACACCATATATTTT
NA	TRBV30	TRBJ1-1	TRBD1	CAWNSGGGAFF	TGTGCCTGGAATTCAGGGGGTGGAGCTTTCTTT